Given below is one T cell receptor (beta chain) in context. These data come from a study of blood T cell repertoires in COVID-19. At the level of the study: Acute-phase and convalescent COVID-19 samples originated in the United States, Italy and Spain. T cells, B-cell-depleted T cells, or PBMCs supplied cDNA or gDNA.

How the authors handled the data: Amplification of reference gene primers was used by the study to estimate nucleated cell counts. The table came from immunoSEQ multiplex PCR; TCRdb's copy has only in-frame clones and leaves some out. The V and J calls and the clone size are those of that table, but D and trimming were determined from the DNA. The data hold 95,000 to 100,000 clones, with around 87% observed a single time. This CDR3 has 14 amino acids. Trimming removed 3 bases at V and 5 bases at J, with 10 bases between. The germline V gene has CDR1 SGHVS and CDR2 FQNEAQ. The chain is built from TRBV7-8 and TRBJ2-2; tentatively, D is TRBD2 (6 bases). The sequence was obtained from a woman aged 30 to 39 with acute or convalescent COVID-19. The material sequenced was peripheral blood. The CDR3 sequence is CASSFPGGTGELFF. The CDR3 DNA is TGTGCCAGCAGCTTTCCAGGAGGGACCGGGGAGCTGTTTTTT.